The 17 T cell receptor beta chains listed next were all sequenced from one sample in a study of CD8 T cells in ankylosing spondylitis (dated by TCRdb to about 2017). Receptor amplification or capture employed 5' RACE. The instrument was an Illumina HiSeq 2500. The raw public data were reprocessed by TCRdb itself: fastp quality trimming at Q25, MiXCR clonotype calling, in-frame beta chains only. Under each unique CDR3 protein, matching rows form one entry showing the most common genes and DNA. This sample gives about 160,000 distinct CDR3 sequences in total; about a sixth of them show up just once. The ten largest clones take up approximately 7.8% of the sample. The sequencing sample was made of blood, either unsorted or a sorted T cell fraction (not recorded which). The receptors shown here come from a male donor with ankylosing spondylitis or in good health (not recorded which).

This clonotype was seen many times. The chain has TRBV20-1 and TRBJ2-1; the match to TRBD2 covers 11 bases. Trimming cost V 2 bases and J 4 bases; bases outside gene matches: 7. This CDR3 comprises 16 residues. From germline, CDR1 is DFQATT and CDR2 SNEGSKA (reference sequence). This CDR3 reads CSARWALAGGYNEQFF. CDR3 bases: TGCAGTGCTAGATGGGCCCTAGCGGGAGGATACAATGAGCAGTTCTTC.

Turning to this clonotype: Its ends do not fully match the called genes, so a read error is possible. This chain connects TRBV27 to TRBJ1-5; D is unresolved. The CDR3 is made up of 15 amino acids. CDR1 and CDR2 (germline): MNHEY, SMNVEV (reference sequence). CDR3 residues: CASSWLSAPNQPQHF. CDR3 bases: TGTGCCAGCAGTTGGCTAAGTGCCCCCAATCAGCCCCAACATTTT.

This clonotype was detected many times. The rearrangement joins TRBV3-1 to TRBJ2-5; TRBD2 aligns across 8 bases. Germline trimming cut 5 bases from V and 5 bases from J; bases unmatched to any gene: 10. From germline, CDR1 is LGHDT and CDR2 YNNKEL (reference sequence). This CDR3 region has 15 residues. CDR3 loop: CASSSGASGRETQYF. As DNA, the CDR3 is TGTGCCAGCAGCTCCGGGGCTAGCGGGCGCGAGACCCAGTACTTC.

The chain recombines TRBV27 with TRBJ1-1; unclear D gene. CDR1 and CDR2 from the germline V gene are MNHEY and SMNVEV (reference sequence). The CDR3 totals 13 residues. The V gene lost 5 bases and the J gene lost 0 bases, with 7 bases spanning the gap. As DNA, the CDR3 is TGTGCCAGCAGTCCCCGCATGAACACTGAAGCTTTCTTT. It codes for CASSPRMNTEAFF.

The V gene is TRBV4-1, the J gene TRBJ2-7; D not certain. Germline assignment: CDR1 MGHRA and CDR2 YSYEKL. V lost 0 bases and J lost 6, with 9 bases in between. The CDR3 runs 13 residues. CDR3 residues: CASSQELIGEQYF. As DNA, the CDR3 is TGCGCCAGCAGCCAAGAATTGATCGGCGAGCAGTACTTC.

The rearrangement links TRBV27 to TRBJ1-5; D perhaps matches TRBD1 (5 bases). The CDR3 has 17 amino acids. CDR1 is MNHEY and CDR2 is SMNVEV in the germline V gene (reference sequence). Trimming left V 0 bases short and J 2 bases short, with 14 bases between. The CDR3 spells CASSLSGRDGGNQPQHF. The CDR3 bases are TGTGCCAGCAGTTTATCCGGCAGGGATGGGGGCAATCAGCCCCAGCATTTT.

This rearrangement joins TRBV25-1 to TRBJ2-2, with D possibly TRBD1 on 5 matching bases. This CDR3 has 15 amino acids. Trimming took off 3 bases at V and 1 base at J, with 9 bases between the two ends. CDR1 and CDR2 from the germline V gene are MGHDK and SYGVNS. CDR3 protein: CASSDPGQNTGELFF. For the CDR3, the DNA is TGTGCCAGCAGTGACCCCGGACAGAACACCGGGGAGCTGTTTTTT.

This CDR3 reads CASSFLAGGGPTDTQYF. CDR3 coding DNA: TGTGCCAGCAGTTTCCTAGCGGGAGGGGGACCCACAGATACGCAGTATTTT. The chain recombines TRBV12-3 or TRBV12-4 with TRBJ2-3; 12 bases align to TRBD2. The CDR3 sequence is 17 residues long. V was pared by 3 bases and J by 2 bases, with 6 bases of the junction left unmatched.

This clonotype was detected many times. The rearrangement uses TRBV5-1 and TRBJ2-1; TRBD2 matches at 12 bases. The CDR3 extends over 17 amino acids. Germline CDR1 is SGHRS and CDR2 is YFSETQ. Germline trimming cut 0 bases from V and 2 bases from J; bases unmatched to any gene: 3. The CDR3 loop is CASSLEGTSGPYNEQFF. CDR3 bases: TGCGCCAGCAGCTTGGAAGGGACTAGCGGGCCCTACAATGAGCAGTTCTTC. Full variable domain (remainder filled in from reference TRBV5-1 and TRBJ2-1): KAGVTQTPRYLIKTRGQQVTLSCSPISGHRSVSWYQQTPGQGLQFLFEYFSETQRNKGNFPGRFSGRQFSNSRSEMNVSTLELGDSALYLCASSLEGTSGPYNEQFFGPGTRLTVL.

This clonotype was seen at least ten times. The gene calls are TRBV12-3 or TRBV12-4 and TRBJ2-7; no reliable D call. This CDR3 contains 13 residues. V was shortened by 2 bases and J by 3 bases, with 8 bases between the two germline ends. DNA of the CDR3: TGTGCCAGCAGTTTACACGGAGACTACGAGCAGTACTTC. Residues: CASSLHGDYEQYF.

This clonotype was seen repeatedly, ten times or more. The rearrangement joins TRBV19 to TRBJ2-1; the D gene could be TRBD1 or TRBD2 (5 bases each). Trimming removed 4 bases at V and 6 bases at J, with 19 bases between. This CDR3 spans 16 amino acids. Per germline, CDR1 LNHDA and CDR2 SQIVND (reference sequence). This CDR3 is CASSSRLPRDGNEQFF. The CDR3 coding sequence is TGTGCCAGTAGTAGTCGACTACCTCGGGACGGCAATGAGCAGTTCTTC.

This chain connects TRBV5-1 to TRBJ2-7, with no clear D. The CDR3 is 14 amino acids. With 2 bases removed from V and 1 base from J, the gap between germline ends came to 10 bases. Per the germline V gene, CDR1 is SGHRS and CDR2 is YFSETQ. The CDR3 sequence: CASSFWKGSYEQYF. In nucleotides, the CDR3 is TGCGCCAGCAGCTTTTGGAAGGGATCCTACGAGCAGTACTTC.

This rearrangement joins TRBV7-9 to TRBJ2-7, with 10 bases that match TRBD2. Trimming cost V 5 bases and J 3 bases; bases outside gene matches: 10. CDR1 SEHNR and CDR2 FQNEAQ come from the germline V gene (reference sequence). The CDR3 sequence is 16 residues long. The CDR3 is CASSLRSSGSNYEQYF. CDR3 coding DNA: TGTGCCAGCAGCCTAAGATCTAGCGGGAGCAACTACGAGCAGTACTTC.

This clonotype was seen repeatedly, ten times or more. The V call is TRBV10-3, the J call TRBJ1-1; 7 positions agree with TRBD1. The CDR3 is 14 amino acids. Germline CDR1 ENHRY, CDR2 SYGVKD. With V trimmed by 7 bases and J by 0 bases, 5 bases remained unmatched. The DNA for the CDR3 is TGTGCCATCACTGCGGGACAGTTGAACACTGAAGCTTTCTTT. Its translation is CAITAGQLNTEAFF.

V and J are TRBV21-1 and TRBJ2-3; TRBD2 is the table's D call, not checked against the DNA. TRBV21-1 is labeled a pseudogene. This CDR3 has 18 amino acids. The CDR3 coding sequence is TGTGCCAGCAACAAGCCCGGGACTAGCGGTTCTAGCACAGATACGCAGTATTTT. It encodes CASNKPGTSGSSTDTQYF.

In its sample, this clonotype was seen a few times. J is TRBJ2-3 and V is TRBV28; a possible D gene is TRBD2 (6 bases). Germline V CDR1 and CDR2: MDHEN, SYDVKM. With 5 bases removed from V and 0 bases from J, the gap between germline ends came to 12 bases. The CDR3 extends over 15 amino acids. CDR3 nucleotide sequence: TGTGCCAGCAGTGACAGTGGAGGGAGCACAGATACGCAGTATTTT. Translation: CASSDSGGSTDTQYF.

This rearrangement joins TRBV4-2 to TRBJ2-5; 9 bases line up with TRBD2. Looked up from germline, CDR1 is LGHNA and CDR2 is YNFKEQ. With V trimmed by 1 base and J by 5 bases, 14 bases remained unmatched. There are 18 residues in the CDR3. CDR3 amino acids: CASSQVVVIAGVRETQYF. CDR3 in DNA: TGTGCCAGCAGCCAAGTCGTAGTGATAGCGGGAGTTAGGGAGACCCAGTACTTC.